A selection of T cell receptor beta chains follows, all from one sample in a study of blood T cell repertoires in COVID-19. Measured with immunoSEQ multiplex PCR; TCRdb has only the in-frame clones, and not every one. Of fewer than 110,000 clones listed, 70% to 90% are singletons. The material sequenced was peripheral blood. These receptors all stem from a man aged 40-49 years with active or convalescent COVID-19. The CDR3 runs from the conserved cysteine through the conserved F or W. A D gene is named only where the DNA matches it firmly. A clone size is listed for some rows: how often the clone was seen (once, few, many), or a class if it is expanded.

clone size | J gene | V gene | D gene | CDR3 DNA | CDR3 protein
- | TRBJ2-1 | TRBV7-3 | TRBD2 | TGTGCCAGCAGCCGCGGACTAGGTCGCGATGAGCAGTTCTTC | CASSRGLGRDEQFF
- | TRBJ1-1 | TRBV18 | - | TGTGCCAGTTCCTCCGGGAACACTGAAGCTTTCTTT | CASSSGNTEAFF
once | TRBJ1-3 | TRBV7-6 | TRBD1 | TGTGCCAGCAGCCCATCGCCGGGACAGCCTGAGTCTAGCTCTGGAAACACCATATATTTT | CASSPSPGQPESSSGNTIYF
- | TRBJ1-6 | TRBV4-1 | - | TGCGCCAGCAGCCAAGTACTGGTCGCACCCCTCCACTTT | CASSQVLVAPLHF
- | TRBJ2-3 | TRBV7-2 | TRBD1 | TGTGCCAGCAGCCCTGGACAGGGCACAGATACGCAGTATTTT | CASSPGQGTDTQYF
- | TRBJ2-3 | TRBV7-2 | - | TGTGCCAGCACCTCCTCGTGGGGGGGCACAGATACGCAGTATTTT | CASTSSWGGTDTQYF
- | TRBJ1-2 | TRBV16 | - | TGTGCCAGCAGCCAATACCGGGGAGTAAATGGCTACACCTTC | CASSQYRGVNGYTF
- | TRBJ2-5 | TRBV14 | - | TGTGCCAGCAGCCAACGAGGGTCGGAGACCCAGTACTTC | CASSQRGSETQYF
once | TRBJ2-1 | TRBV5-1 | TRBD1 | TGCGCCAGCAGCTTGGTGGGGACAGGGGGTTCAGGGTACAATGAGCAGTTCTTC | CASSLVGTGGSGYNEQFF
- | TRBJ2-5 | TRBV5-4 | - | TGTGCCAGCAGCACACAGGGACAGCGGGCCCAGTACTTC | CASSTQGQRAQYF
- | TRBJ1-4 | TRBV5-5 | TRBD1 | TGTGCCAGCAGCTACGACGTGCAGGACAGGGGCAAGGGGGAAAAACTGTTTTTT | CASSYDVQDRGKGEKLFF
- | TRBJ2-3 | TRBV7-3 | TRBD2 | TGTGCCAGCAGCTCACCGACTAGCGGGAGTTGGGGCACAGATACGCAGTATTTT | CASSSPTSGSWGTDTQYF
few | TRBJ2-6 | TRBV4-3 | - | TGCGCCAGCAGCCAAGATAGAACTGGGGCCAACGTCCTGACTTTC | CASSQDRTGANVLTF
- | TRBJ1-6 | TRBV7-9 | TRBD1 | TGTGCCAGCAGCCTTGACAGGGTCAATTCACCCCTCCACTTT | CASSLDRVNSPLHF
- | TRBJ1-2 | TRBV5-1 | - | TGCGCCAGCAGCACGACAGGCTATGGCTACACCTTC | CASSTTGYGYTF
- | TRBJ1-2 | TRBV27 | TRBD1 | TGTGCCAGCTCCGAACAGGGGGTTGTTCCCTACACCTTC | CASSEQGVVPYTF